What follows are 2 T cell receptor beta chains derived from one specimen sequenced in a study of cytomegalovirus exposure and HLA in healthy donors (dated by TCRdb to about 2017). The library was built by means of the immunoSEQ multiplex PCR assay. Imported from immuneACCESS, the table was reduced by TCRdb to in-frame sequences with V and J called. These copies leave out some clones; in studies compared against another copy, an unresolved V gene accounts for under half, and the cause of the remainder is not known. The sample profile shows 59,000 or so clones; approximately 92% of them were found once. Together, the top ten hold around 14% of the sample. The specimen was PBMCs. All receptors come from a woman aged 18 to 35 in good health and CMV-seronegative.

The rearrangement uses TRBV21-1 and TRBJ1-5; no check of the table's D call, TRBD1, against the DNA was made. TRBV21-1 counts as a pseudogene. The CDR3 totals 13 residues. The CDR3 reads CASSKQYNMSQHF. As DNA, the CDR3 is TGTGCCAGCAGCAAACAGTACAACATGTCCCAGCATTTT.

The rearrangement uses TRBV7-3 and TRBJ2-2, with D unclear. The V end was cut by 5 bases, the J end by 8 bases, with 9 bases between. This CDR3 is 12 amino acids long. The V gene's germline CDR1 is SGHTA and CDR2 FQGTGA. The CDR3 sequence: CASSRVMGELFF. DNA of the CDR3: TGTGCCAGCAGCCGCGTAATGGGGGAGCTGTTTTTT.